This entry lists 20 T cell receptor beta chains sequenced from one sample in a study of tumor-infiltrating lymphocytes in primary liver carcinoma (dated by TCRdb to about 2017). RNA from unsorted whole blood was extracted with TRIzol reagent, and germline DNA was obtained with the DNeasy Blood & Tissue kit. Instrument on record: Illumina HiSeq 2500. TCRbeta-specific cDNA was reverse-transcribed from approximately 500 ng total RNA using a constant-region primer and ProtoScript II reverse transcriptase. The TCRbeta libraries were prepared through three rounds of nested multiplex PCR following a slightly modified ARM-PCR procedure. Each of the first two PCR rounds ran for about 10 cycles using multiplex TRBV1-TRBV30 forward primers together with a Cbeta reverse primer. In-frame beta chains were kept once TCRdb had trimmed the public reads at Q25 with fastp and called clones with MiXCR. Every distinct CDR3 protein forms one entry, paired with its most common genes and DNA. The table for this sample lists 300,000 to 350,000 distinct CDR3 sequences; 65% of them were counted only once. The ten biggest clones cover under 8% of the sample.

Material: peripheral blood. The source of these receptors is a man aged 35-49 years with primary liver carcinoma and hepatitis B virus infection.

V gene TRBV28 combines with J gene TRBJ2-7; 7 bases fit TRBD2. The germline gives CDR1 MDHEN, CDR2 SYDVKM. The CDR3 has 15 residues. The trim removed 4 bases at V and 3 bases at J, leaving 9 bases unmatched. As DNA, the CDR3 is TGTGCCAGCAGTTATGTAGGTAGCGGGTACTACGAGCAGTACTTC. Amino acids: CASSYVGSGYYEQYF.

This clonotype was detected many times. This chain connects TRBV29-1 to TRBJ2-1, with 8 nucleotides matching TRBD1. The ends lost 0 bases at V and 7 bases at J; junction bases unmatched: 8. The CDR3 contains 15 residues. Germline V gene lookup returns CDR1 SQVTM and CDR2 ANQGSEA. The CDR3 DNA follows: TGCAGCGTTGAAGACCCGGGACAGGAGTTAAATGAGCAGTTCTTC. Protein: CSVEDPGQELNEQFF.

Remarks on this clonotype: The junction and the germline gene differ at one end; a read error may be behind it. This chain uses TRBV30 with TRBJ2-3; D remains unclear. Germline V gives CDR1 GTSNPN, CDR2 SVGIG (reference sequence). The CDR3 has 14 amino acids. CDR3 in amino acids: CVWSQTIPYDTQYF. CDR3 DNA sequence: TGTGTCTGGAGTCAAACAATACCCTACGATACGCAGTATTTT.

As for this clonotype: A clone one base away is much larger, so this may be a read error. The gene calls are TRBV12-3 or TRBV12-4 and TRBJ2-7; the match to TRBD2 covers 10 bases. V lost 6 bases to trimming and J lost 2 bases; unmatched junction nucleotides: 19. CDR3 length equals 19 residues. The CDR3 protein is CASSPRVSGRALGAYEQYF. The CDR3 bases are TGTGCCAGCAGCCCCCGGGTGAGCGGGAGGGCCCTTGGAGCCTACGAGCAGTACTTC.

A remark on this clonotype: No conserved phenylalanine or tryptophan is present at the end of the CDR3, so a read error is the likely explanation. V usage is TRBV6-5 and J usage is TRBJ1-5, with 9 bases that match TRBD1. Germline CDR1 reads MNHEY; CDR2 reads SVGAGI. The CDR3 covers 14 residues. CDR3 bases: TGTGCCAACAGTGACACAGGGGGCGGACAGCCCCAGCATTGT. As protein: CANSDTGGGQPQHC.

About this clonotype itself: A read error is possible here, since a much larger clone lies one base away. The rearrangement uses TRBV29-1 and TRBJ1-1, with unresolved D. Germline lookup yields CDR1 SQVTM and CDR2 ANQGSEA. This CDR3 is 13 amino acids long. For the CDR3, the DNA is TGCAGCGCTCACCAGGCGACGAACATTGAAGCTTTCTTT. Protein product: CSAHQATNIEAFF. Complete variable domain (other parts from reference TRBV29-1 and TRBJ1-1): SAVISQKPSRDICQRGTSLTIQCQVDSQVTMMFWYRQQPGQSLTLIATANQGSEATYESGFVIDKFPISRPNLTFSTLTVSNMSPEDSSIYLCSAHQATNIEAFFGQGTRLTVV.

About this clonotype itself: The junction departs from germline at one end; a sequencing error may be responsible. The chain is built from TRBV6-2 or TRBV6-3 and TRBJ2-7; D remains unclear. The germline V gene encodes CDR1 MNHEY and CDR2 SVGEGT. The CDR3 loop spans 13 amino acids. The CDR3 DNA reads TGTGCCGGCAGGTGGGCCGCTTCCTACGAGCAGTACTTC. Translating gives CAGRWAASYEQYF.

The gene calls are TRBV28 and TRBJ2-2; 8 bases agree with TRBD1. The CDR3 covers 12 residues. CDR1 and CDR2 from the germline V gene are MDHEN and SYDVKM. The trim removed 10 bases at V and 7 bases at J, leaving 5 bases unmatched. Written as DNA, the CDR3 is TGTGCCACTCGGACAGGGCTCGGGGAGCTGTTTTTT. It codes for CATRTGLGELFF.

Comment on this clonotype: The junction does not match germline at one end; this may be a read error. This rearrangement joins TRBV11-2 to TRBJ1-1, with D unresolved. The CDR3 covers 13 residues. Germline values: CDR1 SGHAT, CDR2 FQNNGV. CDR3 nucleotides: TGTGCCAGCAGCTTAGAGGGTGGAACTGATGCTTTCTTT. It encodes CASSLEGGTDAFF.

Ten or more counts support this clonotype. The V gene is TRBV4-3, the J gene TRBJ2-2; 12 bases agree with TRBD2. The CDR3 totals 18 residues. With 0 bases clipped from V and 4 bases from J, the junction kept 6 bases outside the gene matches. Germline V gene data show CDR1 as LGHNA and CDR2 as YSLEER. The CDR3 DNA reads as TGCGCCAGCAGCCAAGATCTGGAGACTAGCGGGAGCACCGGGGAGCTGTTTTTT. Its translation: CASSQDLETSGSTGELFF.

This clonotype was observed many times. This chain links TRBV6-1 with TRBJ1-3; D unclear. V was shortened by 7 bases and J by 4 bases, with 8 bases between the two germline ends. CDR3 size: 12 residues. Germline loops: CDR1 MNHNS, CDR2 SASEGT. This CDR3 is CASTVHGNTIYF. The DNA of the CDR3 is TGTGCCAGCACCGTACACGGAAACACCATATATTTT.

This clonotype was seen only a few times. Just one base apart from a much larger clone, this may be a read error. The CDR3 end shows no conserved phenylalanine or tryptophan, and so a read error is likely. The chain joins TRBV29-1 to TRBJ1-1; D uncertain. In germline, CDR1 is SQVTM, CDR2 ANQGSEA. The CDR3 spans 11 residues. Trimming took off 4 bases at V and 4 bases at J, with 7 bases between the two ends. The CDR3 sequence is CSVVYSTEAFL. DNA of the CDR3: TGCAGCGTTGTATATAGCACTGAAGCTTTCCTT.

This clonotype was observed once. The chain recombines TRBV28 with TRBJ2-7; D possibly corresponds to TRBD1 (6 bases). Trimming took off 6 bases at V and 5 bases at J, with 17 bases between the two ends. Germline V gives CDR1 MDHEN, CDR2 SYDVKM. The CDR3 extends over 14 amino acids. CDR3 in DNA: TGTGCCAGCAGGAACCCCACAGGGTTCGACGAGCAGTACTTC. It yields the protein CASRNPTGFDEQYF.

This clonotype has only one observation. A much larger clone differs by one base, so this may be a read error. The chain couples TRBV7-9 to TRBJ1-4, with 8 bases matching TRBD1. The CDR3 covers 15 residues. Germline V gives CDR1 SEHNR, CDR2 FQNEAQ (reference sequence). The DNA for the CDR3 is TGTGCCAGCAGCCCCAGGGGGCCAACTAATGAAAAACTGTTATTT. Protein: CASSPRGPTNEKLLF. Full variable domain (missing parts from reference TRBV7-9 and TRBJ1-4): DTGVSQNPRHKITKRGQNVTFRCDPISEHNRLYWYRQTLGQGPEFLTYFQNEAQLEKSRLLSDRFSAERPKGSFSTLEIQRTEQGDSAMYLCASSPRGPTNEKLLFGSGTQLSVL.

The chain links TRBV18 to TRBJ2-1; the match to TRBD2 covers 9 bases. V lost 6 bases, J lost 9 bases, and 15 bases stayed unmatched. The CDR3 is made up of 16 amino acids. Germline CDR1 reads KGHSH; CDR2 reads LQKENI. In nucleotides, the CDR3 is TGTGCCAGCTCGCGTCCAGGGACTAGCTTTTTCGGTGAGCAGTTCTTC. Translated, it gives CASSRPGTSFFGEQFF. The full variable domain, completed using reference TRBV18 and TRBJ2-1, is NAGVMQNPRHLVRRRGQEARLRCSPMKGHSHVYWYRQLPEEGLKFMVYLQKENIIDESGMPKERFSAEFPKEGPSILRIQQVVRGDSAAYFCASSRPGTSFFGEQFFGPGTRLTVL.

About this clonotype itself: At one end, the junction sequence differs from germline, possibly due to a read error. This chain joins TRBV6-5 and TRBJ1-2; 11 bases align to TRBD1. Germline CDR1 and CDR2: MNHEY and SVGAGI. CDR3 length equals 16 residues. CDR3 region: CGSSYIRTGGSYGYTF. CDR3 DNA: TGTGGCAGCAGTTACATAAGGACAGGGGGCAGTTATGGCTACACTTTC.

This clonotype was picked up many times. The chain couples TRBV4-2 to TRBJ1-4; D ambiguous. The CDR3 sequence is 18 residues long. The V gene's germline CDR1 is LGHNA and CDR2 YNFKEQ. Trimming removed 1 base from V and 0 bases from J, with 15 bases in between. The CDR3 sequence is CASSQVVLSGATNEKLFF. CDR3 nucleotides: TGTGCCAGCAGCCAAGTTGTCTTAAGCGGCGCAACTAATGAAAAACTGTTTTTT.

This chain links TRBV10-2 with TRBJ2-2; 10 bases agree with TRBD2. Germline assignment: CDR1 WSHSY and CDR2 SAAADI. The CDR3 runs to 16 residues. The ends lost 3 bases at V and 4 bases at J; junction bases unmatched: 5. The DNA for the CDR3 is TGCGCCAGCAGTGAAACTAGCGGGATAGTCACCGGGGAGCTGTTTTTT. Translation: CASSETSGIVTGELFF.

CDR3 sequence: CASSLQTRLGQFF. In DNA form, the CDR3 reads TGTGCCAGCAGTCTTCAAACTAGGCTTGGGCAGTTCTTC. V and J are TRBV12-3 or TRBV12-4 and TRBJ2-1; D is perhaps TRBD2 (5 bases). The V and J ends lost 5 bases and 12 bases respectively, with 17 bases between them. The CDR3 is 13 residues long.

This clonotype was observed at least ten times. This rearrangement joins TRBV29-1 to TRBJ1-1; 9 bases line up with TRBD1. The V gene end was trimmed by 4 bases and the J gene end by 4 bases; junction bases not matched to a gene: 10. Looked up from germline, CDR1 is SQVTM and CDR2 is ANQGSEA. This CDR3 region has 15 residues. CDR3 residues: CSVGSPQGAVTEAFF. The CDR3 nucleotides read TGCAGCGTTGGCTCGCCACAGGGGGCAGTCACTGAAGCTTTCTTT. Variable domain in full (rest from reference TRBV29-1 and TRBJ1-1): SAVISQKPSRDICQRGTSLTIQCQVDSQVTMMFWYRQQPGQSLTLIATANQGSEATYESGFVIDKFPISRPNLTFSTLTVSNMSPEDSSIYLCSVGSPQGAVTEAFFGQGTRLTVV.